This is a list of T cell receptor beta chains from one sample in a study of blood T cell repertoires in COVID-19. Libraries were prepared by immunoSEQ multiplex PCR; TCRdb keeps only in-frame clonotypes and omits some of them. The table shows some 220,000 clones, with 80% to 85% occurring only once. Material for sequencing was peripheral blood. The source is a woman older than 75 with active or convalescent COVID-19. Each CDR3 is given with its conserved first and last residue. Fields, in order: CDR3 DNA, CDR3 protein, V gene, J gene, D gene, clone size. The D gene is left open where the match is weak. Size tells how often a clone was seen (once, few, many) or the class of an expanded clone, and some rows leave it out.

TGTGCCATCAGTGTAGACAATTACTCTGGAAACACCATATATTTT	CAISVDNYSGNTIYF	TRBV10-3	TRBJ1-3	.	.
TGTGCCTGGAGTGTACCAGGGAATGATAATGAAAAACTGTTTTTT	CAWSVPGNDNEKLFF	TRBV30	TRBJ1-4	.	.
TGTGCCAGCAGCTTGAGCATGCTTGGGACAGGGGGCAGTGGCTACACCTTC	CASSLSMLGTGGSGYTF	TRBV5-5	TRBJ1-2	TRBD1	.
TGCAGCATCAGGGGGTCGGGGGAGACCCAGTACTTC	CSIRGSGETQYF	TRBV29-1	TRBJ2-5	TRBD1	.
TGTGCCAGCAGCCTCGAGCCCAGGTCGGCCTACAATGAGCAGTTCTTC	CASSLEPRSAYNEQFF	TRBV9	TRBJ2-1	.	.
TGTGCCAGCAGAGCCCCCGGGACATCTTACGTCTACACCTTC	CASRAPGTSYVYTF	TRBV28	TRBJ1-2	.	few
TGTGCCAGCAGCTTAACCGGGAACACTGAAGCTTTCTTT	CASSLTGNTEAFF	TRBV7-3	TRBJ1-1	.	.
TGTGCCAGCAGTCCGGATCCCGGACAGGCCTACGAGCAGTACTTC	CASSPDPGQAYEQYF	TRBV2	TRBJ2-7	TRBD1	.
TGCGCCAGCAGCGGGGGGACAGGGTGGAACTATGGCTACACCTTC	CASSGGTGWNYGYTF	TRBV5-1	TRBJ1-2	TRBD1	.
TGCAGCGTTGAAGGGCCAGGGGGCATGAACACTGAAGCTTTCTTT	CSVEGPGGMNTEAFF	TRBV29-1	TRBJ1-1	TRBD1	.
TGCGCCAGCAGCTTGCTGGGACAGGGGGGCTTTGGGGCCAACGTCCTGACTTTC	CASSLLGQGGFGANVLTF	TRBV5-1	TRBJ2-6	TRBD1	once
TGCGCCAGCAGCTTGGAAGGTACAGGGGGTTTCTATGGCTACACCTTC	CASSLEGTGGFYGYTF	TRBV5-1	TRBJ1-2	TRBD1	.
TGTGCCAGCAGTCCGCATGGGCCCTACGAGCAGTACTTC	CASSPHGPYEQYF	TRBV28	TRBJ2-7	.	.
TGTGCCAGCAGCTTAATACCCGAACCGGGGAACAATGAGCAGTTCTTC	CASSLIPEPGNNEQFF	TRBV7-3	TRBJ2-1	.	.
TGTGCCAGCAGTTACCCAGGGGGCGAGGATGGCTACACCTTC	CASSYPGGEDGYTF	TRBV6-6	TRBJ1-2	TRBD1	.
TGTGCCAGCAGCTTGGGTAGCGCCGGGTACAATGAGCAGTTCTTC	CASSLGSAGYNEQFF	TRBV5-4	TRBJ2-1	.	.
TGTGCCAGCAGACAGGCTTCTACCCCTCGGACTGAAGCTTTCTTT	CASRQASTPRTEAFF	TRBV2	TRBJ1-1	.	.
TGTGCCAGCAGCCCAAGCTTTCAAGGGAGGAACACCGGGGAGCTGTTTTTT	CASSPSFQGRNTGELFF	TRBV3-1/TRBV3-2	TRBJ2-2	.	.